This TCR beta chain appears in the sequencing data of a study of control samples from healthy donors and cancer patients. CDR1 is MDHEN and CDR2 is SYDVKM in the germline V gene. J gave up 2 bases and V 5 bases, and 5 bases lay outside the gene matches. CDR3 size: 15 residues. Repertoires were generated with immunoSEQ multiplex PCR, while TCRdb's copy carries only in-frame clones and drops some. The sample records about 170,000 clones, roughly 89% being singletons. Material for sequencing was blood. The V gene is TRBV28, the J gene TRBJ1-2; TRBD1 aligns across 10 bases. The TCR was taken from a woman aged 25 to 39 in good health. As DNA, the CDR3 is TGTGCCAGCAGTCCGCCGGGACAGGGGAACTATGGCTACACCTTC. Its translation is CASSPPGQGNYGYTF.